This T cell receptor beta chain derives from a study of T-cell reconstitution after alpha-beta-depleted transplantation in children. Unique molecular identifiers were built into the TCRbeta library. TCRdb analysed the PCR reads with MiXCR anew, one entry per CDR3 protein. The data show fewer than 550,000 distinct CDR3 sequences, with about 10% seen just once and 12% to 15% held by the top ten. This clonotype has at least ten counts. The sequence came from a female patient between 2 and 15 years old who had a stem cell transplant for aplastic anemia, so the T cells may come from the graft donor. The starting material was PBMCs, mostly from graft donor cells, obtained 180 days after TCRalphabeta/CD19-depleted stem cell transplant.

The CDR3 DNA follows: TGCGCCAGCAGCCAAGATCGGGCTAGAGCAGATACGCAGTATTTT. It codes for CASSQDRARADTQYF. This chain connects TRBV4-1 to TRBJ2-3; D ambiguous. Germline V gene sequence: CDR1 MGHRA, CDR2 YSYEKL. The CDR3 contains 15 residues. The V and J ends lost 0 bases and 4 bases respectively, with 11 bases between them.